This T cell receptor beta chain was captured in a study of CD8 T cells in ankylosing spondylitis. This clonotype was counted only a few times. The antigen is not known. Quantitative molecular-barcoded 5'-RACE generated the TCR beta libraries. TCRdb fed the 5' RACE reads into MiXCR, producing one record per CDR3 protein. The sample holds 700,000 to 850,000 distinct CDR3 sequences; roughly 10% are singletons and the top ten take under 0.6%. General study points: Blood of patients with ankylosing spondylitis appeared to be characterized by a TCR beta motif of roughly eight highly homologous variants. From matched ankylosing spondylitis synovial fluid, disease-linked clones were reportedly recovered at significantly enriched levels. Earlier studies detected some motif variants in reactive arthritis synovial fluid and blood. Relatively rare in peripheral blood, disease-linked clones were also CD8+.

The TCR originated in a male donor with ankylosing spondylitis. Sequenced sample: blood, either unsorted or a sorted T cell fraction (not recorded which).

Written as DNA, the CDR3 is TGCAGTGCTTGGCCTCTCCAAACGGGGTTTTCGGATGAGCAGTTCTTC. This gives the protein CSAWPLQTGFSDEQFF. The V and J genes are TRBV20-1 and TRBJ2-1; D may be TRBD2 (5 bases). The CDR3 spans 16 residues. Germline loops: CDR1 DFQATT, CDR2 SNEGSKA (reference sequence). With 5 bases removed from V and 8 bases from J, the gap between germline ends came to 25 bases.